A single sample is the source of the 7 T cell receptor beta chains below, sequenced in a study of T cells after yellow fever vaccination. Via MiXCR, TCRdb re-called the 5' RACE reads, giving one row per CDR3 protein. The sample lists approximately 300,000 distinct CDR3 sequences; approximately 13% were seen once. The sample in question was CD4+ T cells sorted from PBMCs, obtained 45 days after the yellow fever booster vaccination. The origin of the receptors is a man aged 25 to 45 who received the YFV17D yellow fever vaccine.

The chain links TRBV5-1 to TRBJ1-1; D uncertain. Trimming took off 0 bases at V and 0 bases at J, with 15 bases between the two ends. Germline CDR1 and CDR2: SGHRS and YFSETQ. This CDR3 is built from 17 residues. CDR3 sequence: CASSLGTRGRMNTEAFF. The CDR3 DNA reads as TGCGCCAGCAGCTTGGGGACGAGAGGGAGAATGAACACTGAAGCTTTCTTT.

The chain is built from TRBV20-1 and TRBJ1-5; the D is unclear. CDR1 and CDR2 (germline): DFQATT, SNEGSKA (reference sequence). CDR3 length: 12 amino acids. Trimming pared 1 base from V and 5 bases from J, leaving 6 bases between. The CDR3 sequence is CSARVTDQPQHF. The CDR3 DNA is TGCAGTGCTAGAGTGACGGATCAGCCCCAGCATTTT.

This clonotype was seen only a few times. The V gene is TRBV5-1, the J gene TRBJ2-2; D may match TRBD1 or TRBD2 (6 bases each). CDR1 and CDR2 from the germline V gene are SGHRS and YFSETQ. This CDR3 contains 14 residues. Trimming left V 9 bases short and J 4 bases short, with 16 bases between. CDR3 coding DNA: TGCGCCACTAATCCAGGAGGGGGCACCGGGGAGCTGTTTTTT. It yields the protein CATNPGGGTGELFF.

The genes are TRBV5-1 and TRBJ2-6, with D possibly being TRBD1 (5 bases). Trimming removed 2 bases at V and 3 bases at J, with 12 bases between. Germline CDR1 is SGHRS and CDR2 is YFSETQ. CDR3 length: 16 amino acids. CDR3 loop: CASSLGVTNGANVLTF. CDR3 coding DNA: TGCGCCAGCAGCTTAGGGGTCACAAATGGGGCCAACGTCCTGACTTTC.

J is TRBJ2-1 and V is TRBV12-3 or TRBV12-4; maybe TRBD1 (6 bases). This CDR3 is built from 12 residues. Trimming took off 7 bases at V and 9 bases at J, with 13 bases between the two ends. The CDR3 reads CASKIRGGEQFF. CDR3 nucleotides: TGTGCCAGCAAGATAAGAGGGGGTGAGCAGTTCTTC.

V usage is TRBV20-1 and J usage is TRBJ2-7, with a possible D match to TRBD2 (6 bases). This CDR3 has 14 amino acids. Germline CDR1 reads DFQATT; CDR2 reads SNEGSKA (reference sequence). The ends were cut back, 3 bases at V and 4 bases at J, with 16 bases in the middle. CDR3 residues: CSARVPHGTYEQYF. The CDR3, as DNA: TGCAGTGCTAGGGTACCCCACGGGACTTACGAGCAGTACTTC.

This clonotype was recorded at least ten times. J is TRBJ2-7 and V is TRBV6-2 or TRBV6-3; 7 bases are a match to TRBD2. Germline V gene sequence: CDR1 MNHEY, CDR2 SVGEGT. Trimming removed 4 bases from V and 0 bases from J; junction bases left unmatched: 6. The CDR3 has 15 amino acids. The CDR3 region has the DNA TGTGCCAGCAGTTTTAGCGGGTTCCCCTCCTACGAGCAGTACTTC. Residues: CASSFSGFPSYEQYF.